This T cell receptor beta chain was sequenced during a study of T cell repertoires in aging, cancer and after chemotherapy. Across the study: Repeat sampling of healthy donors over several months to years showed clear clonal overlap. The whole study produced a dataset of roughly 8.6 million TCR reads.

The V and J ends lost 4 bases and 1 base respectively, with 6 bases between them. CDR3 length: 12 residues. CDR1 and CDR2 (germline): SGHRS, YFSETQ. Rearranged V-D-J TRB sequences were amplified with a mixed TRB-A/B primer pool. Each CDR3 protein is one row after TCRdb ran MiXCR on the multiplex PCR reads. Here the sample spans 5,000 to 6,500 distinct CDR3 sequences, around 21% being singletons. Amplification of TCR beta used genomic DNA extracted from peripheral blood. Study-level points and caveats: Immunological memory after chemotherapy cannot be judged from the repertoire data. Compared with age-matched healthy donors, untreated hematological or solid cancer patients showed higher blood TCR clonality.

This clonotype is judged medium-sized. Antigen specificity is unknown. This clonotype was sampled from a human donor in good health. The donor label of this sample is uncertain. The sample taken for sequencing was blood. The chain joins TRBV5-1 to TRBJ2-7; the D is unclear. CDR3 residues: CASSTGSYEQYF. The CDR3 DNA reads TGCGCCAGCAGCACGGGTTCCTACGAGCAGTACTTC. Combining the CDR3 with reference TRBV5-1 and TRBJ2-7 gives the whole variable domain KAGVTQTPRYLIKTRGQQVTLSCSPISGHRSVSWYQQTPGQGLQFLFEYFSETQRNKGNFPGRFSGRQFSNSRSEMNVSTLELGDSALYLCASSTGSYEQYFGPGTRLTVT.